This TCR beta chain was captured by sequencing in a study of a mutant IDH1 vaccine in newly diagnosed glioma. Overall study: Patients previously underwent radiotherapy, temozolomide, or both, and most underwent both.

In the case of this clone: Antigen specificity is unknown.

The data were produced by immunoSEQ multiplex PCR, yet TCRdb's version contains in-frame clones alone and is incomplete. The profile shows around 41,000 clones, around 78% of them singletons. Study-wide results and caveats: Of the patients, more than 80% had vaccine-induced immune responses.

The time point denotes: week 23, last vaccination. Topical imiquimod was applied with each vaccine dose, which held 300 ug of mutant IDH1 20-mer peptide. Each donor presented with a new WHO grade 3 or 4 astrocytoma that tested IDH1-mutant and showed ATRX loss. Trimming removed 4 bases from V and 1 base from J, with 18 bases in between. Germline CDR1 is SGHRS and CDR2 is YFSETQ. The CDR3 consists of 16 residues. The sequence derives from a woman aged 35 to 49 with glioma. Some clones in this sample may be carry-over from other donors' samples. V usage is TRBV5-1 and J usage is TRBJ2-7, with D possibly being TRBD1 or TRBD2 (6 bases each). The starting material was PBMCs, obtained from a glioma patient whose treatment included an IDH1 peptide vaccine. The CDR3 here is CASSLKTGGGSYEQYF. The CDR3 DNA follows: TGCGCCAGCAGCCTAAAGACAGGAGGGGGGTCCTACGAGCAGTACTTC.